This T cell receptor beta chain emerged from a study of blood T cell repertoires in COVID-19 (TCRdb year 2020). In the study overall: Collaborator samples came from the United States, Italy and Spain and covered acute and convalescent phases of COVID-19. The prospective study material was composed of cDNA or gDNA derived from T cells, B-cell-depleted T cells, or PBMCs. Subjects who had been exposed to COVID-19, were actively infected with it, or had recovered from it provided the deeply sampled blood TCRbeta repertoires that made up the dataset. The repertoires were released in a freely available public database meant as a resource for research on the immune response to SARS-CoV-2. Samples were obtained from the ongoing ImmuneRACE study (first 160 participants) and from 1,254 subjects provided by 6 global collaborators. Sample metadata almost always included a de-identified subject ID, COVID-19 status, age in years and sex. Where HLA class I and class II types were available, the types were taken from metadata supplied by the sample provider, not from assay-based typing.

The paper's findings and limits, for the study overall: The amount of clinical and demographic metadata varied by source and participant and was provided uncurated.

Worth noting for this clone: Its antigen remains unidentified. No much larger clonotype is one base removed from it; base qualities were not supplied.

The immunoSEQ Assay, a bias-controlled multiplex PCR, was used to amplify TCRbeta CDR3 regions from genomic DNA. The authors' analysis ran thus. Within the assay, amplification of reference gene primers was used to estimate how many nucleated cells each sample contained. To quantify the absolute abundance of each unique TCRbeta CDR3 rearrangement, sequence reads were collapsed and filtered. Productive Simpson clonality was computed per sample as the square root of Simpson's diversity index over productive rearrangements. Entries here come from immuneACCESS through TCRdb and include only in-frame sequences with V and J called. Some clones fail to appear in such tables; in the studies checked, an unresolved V gene covers under half of the shortfall, and the cause of the remainder is unknown. D and trimming come from the DNA, and the V and J calls and clone size come from that table. Counted in this sample were under 300,000 clones; over 80% of them appeared once. Approximately 1.8% of the sample is held by the ten biggest clonotypes.

The CDR1 and CDR2 encoded by the germline V gene are SGHRS and YFSETQ. Measured from the cysteine to the phenylalanine, the CDR3 is 19 residues long. CDR3 DNA is the only sequence kept; it has 57 bases, read in frame from the first base. Clipping removes 5 bases from V and 0 bases from J, with 15 as the unmatched junction base count. Another Seattle source contributed samples from volunteer blood donors who had recovered from COVID-19. Collaborating institutions collected whole blood in K2EDTA tubes following their own protocols. For TCRbeta analysis, collaborators shipped samples in one of three forms: frozen whole blood, isolated PBMCs, or DNA extracted from either of those sample types.

The sample consisted of peripheral blood. The TCR originated in a man aged 25-40 years who had recovered from COVID-19. Recombination joined TRBV5-1 with TRBJ2-3, and TRBD2 aligns with 10 junction nucleotides. At the DNA level, the sequence is TGCGCCAGCAGTTACCGTTACCTAGCGGGGGCCCATAGCACAGATACGCAGTATTTT. It codes for CASSYRYLAGAHSTDTQYF.